The following is a T cell receptor (beta chain) sequence with its context. The PCR contained 60 Vbeta and 13 Jbeta primers. Generated by immunoSEQ multiplex PCR, the TCRdb table keeps only in-frame clones and is missing some. The sample includes some 110,000 clones, around two thirds of them seen just once. This sample was taken from a study of cytomegalovirus exposure and HLA in healthy donors. Across the study: An early data release held approximately 85 million unique TCRs from HLA-typed donors.

The V gene's germline CDR1 is MNHEY and CDR2 SVGAGI. Trimming left V 3 bases short and J 5 bases short, with 14 bases between. The CDR3 is 15 residues long. The TCR sequence derives from a woman aged 40-49 years in good health and CMV-seropositive. The chain links TRBV6-5 to TRBJ2-1, with a weak D call TRBD2 (6 bases). The sample comprised PBMCs. The CDR3 loop reads CASSYPGTGHNEQFF. The CDR3 DNA follows: TGTGCCAGCAGTTATCCTGGGACTGGACACAATGAGCAGTTCTTC.